This T cell receptor (beta chain) was recorded in a study of memory CD4+ T cells and cytomegalovirus serostatus. Concerning this clone: Its antigen remains unknown.

Using immunoSEQ multiplex PCR, the repertoire was profiled, and TCRdb retains in-frame clones only, with some absent. The sample lists around 99,000 clones; 75% to 90% were seen once. V was clipped by 4 bases and J by 1 base, with 14 bases between them. CDR1 and CDR2 (germline): SGHRS, YFSETQ. This CDR3 is built from 16 residues. Study-level results: Suggested: most of the CMV-linked TCR signature lies in CD4+ memory cells.

The sort gate was single viable CD3+CD4+CD8-CD45RO+ cells for memory CD4+ T cells. The clonotype was recovered from an adult in good health and CMV-seropositive. The sample taken for sequencing was memory CD4+ T cells from blood. The rearrangement links TRBV5-1 to TRBJ2-2, with TRBD2 as a possible D gene (5 bases). CDR3 nucleotides: TGCGCCAGCAGCACGGCCCAACTAGGGAACACCGGGGAGCTGTTTTTT. It is translated as CASSTAQLGNTGELFF.